A selection of T cell receptor beta chains follows, all from one sample in a study of shared clonotypes between healthy human individuals. TCRdb keeps only in-frame clones here, not all; method: immunoSEQ multiplex PCR. The data contain 2 million to 2.5 million clones, under 95% of them singletons. Source material: naive CD4+ T cells from PBMCs. The receptors were sampled from a man aged 18 to 29 in good health. Some clones in this sample may be carry-over from other donors' samples. Each CDR3 is given without its conserved first and last residue. The order of the fields is V gene, CDR3 length, J gene, CDR3 protein.

>TRBV19|12|TRBJ1-1
ASKEVGRNTEAF
>TRBV30|12|TRBJ1-2
AWSWLGFGYGYT
>TRBV19|11|TRBJ2-1
ASNAARRDEQF
>TRBV2|10|TRBJ2-5
AGGQGGVGQY
>TRBV5-1|11|TRBJ1-1
ASHKQGFTEAF
>TRBV11-3|14|TRBJ2-3
ASSLGGQGGTDTQY
>TRBV6-5|12|TRBJ1-5
ASSYQMGGQPQH
>TRBV5-4|15|TRBJ2-2
ASRRTGGAEKDGELF
>TRBV9|13|TRBJ2-2
ASSVVVSNTGELF
>TRBV10-3|12|TRBJ1-3
AISGQGGGNTIY
>TRBV28|12|TRBJ1-4
ASSLEGLYEKLF
>TRBV29-1|11|TRBJ2-2
SGSGSPTGELF
>TRBV4-3|12|TRBJ1-1
ASSQDMQGTEAF
>TRBV28|14|TRBJ2-2
ASSPLGQGYTGELF
>TRBV4-1|13|TRBJ2-1
ASSPARQGNNEQF
>TRBV11-1|15|TRBJ2-1
ASSLGRVGTRQIKQF
>TRBV6-6|12|TRBJ1-1
ASSYGGSNTEAF
>TRBV5-1|14|TRBJ2-5
ASSTGTSGRGETQY
>TRBV7-9|13|TRBJ2-5
ASSTYRAGIVEQY
>TRBV6-1|12|TRBJ2-5
ASSGMTGQETQY
>TRBV9|12|TRBJ2-5
ASSAGGWGETQY
>TRBV19|11|TRBJ1-3
ACAQSSGNTIY
>TRBV19|13|TRBJ2-2
ASRVTSGRSGELF
>TRBV11-3|13|TRBJ2-1
ASRNGVGVRNEQF
>TRBV5-4|12|TRBJ2-7
ASSSGTGTSEQY
>TRBV18|15|TRBJ2-1
ASSPWTSGVSYNEQF
>TRBV28|11|TRBJ1-2
ASTQGANYGYT
>TRBV5-1|17|TRBJ2-3
ASSPRMQPVSFPTDTQY
>TRBV27|16|TRBJ2-6
ASRHRTVGYSGANVLT
>TRBV2|13|TRBJ1-4
ASSDRGSTNEKLF
>TRBV6-1|15|TRBJ2-6
ASSGRAKSSGANVLT
>TRBV5-1|14|TRBJ2-3
ASSRGDWLNTDTQY
>TRBV4-2|14|TRBJ2-7
ASSQDDSPGVYEQY
>TRBV14|12|TRBJ2-2
ASSQGVKSGELF
>TRBV7-2|14|TRBJ2-1
ASSLALAVRSNEQF
>TRBV7-2|14|TRBJ2-1
ASSRAGSSGRNEQF
>TRBV7-8|15|TRBJ2-2
ASRGLAGRSGTGELF
>TRBV9|13|TRBJ2-1
ASSIEPGSYNEQF
>TRBV30|11|TRBJ1-1
AWSPDSNTEAF
>TRBV11-2|11|TRBJ2-7
ASSLAFQNEQY
>TRBV7-9|15|TRBJ2-3
ASSSGRGRAGTDTQY
>TRBV10-3|12|TRBJ2-3
AIGTSGITDTQY
>TRBV11-2|13|TRBJ2-7
ASSQGGSLGQKQY
>TRBV2|11|TRBJ2-7
ASSDLGGDEQY
>TRBV6-5|13|TRBJ2-5
ASRLAGGWQETQY
>TRBV6-1|13|TRBJ2-3
ASRTGGAGSDTQY
>TRBV9|13|TRBJ2-1
ASSPASGSYNEQF
>TRBV18|11|TRBJ2-3
ASSPPMTDTQY